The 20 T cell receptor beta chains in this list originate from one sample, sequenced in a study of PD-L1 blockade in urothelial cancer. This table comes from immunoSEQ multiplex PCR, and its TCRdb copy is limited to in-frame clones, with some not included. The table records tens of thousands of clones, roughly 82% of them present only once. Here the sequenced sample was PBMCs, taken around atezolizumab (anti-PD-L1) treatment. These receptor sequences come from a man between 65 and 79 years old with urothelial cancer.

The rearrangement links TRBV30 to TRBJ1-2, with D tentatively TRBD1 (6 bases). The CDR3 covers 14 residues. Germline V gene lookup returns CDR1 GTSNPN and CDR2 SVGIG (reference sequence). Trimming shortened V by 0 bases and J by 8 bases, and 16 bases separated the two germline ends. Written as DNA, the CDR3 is TGTGCCTGGAGTGTAGTACAGGGAAGTGACGGCTACACCTTC. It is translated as CAWSVVQGSDGYTF.

The CDR3 is CASTTAYNEQFF. The CDR3 coding sequence is TGTGCCAGTACCACAGCCTACAATGAGCAGTTCTTC. The V and J genes are TRBV19 and TRBJ2-1; D unresolved. This CDR3 is 12 amino acids long. The germline V and J ends were trimmed by 7 bases and 2 bases, with 6 bases remaining between them. Germline V gene lookup returns CDR1 LNHDA and CDR2 SQIVND (reference sequence).

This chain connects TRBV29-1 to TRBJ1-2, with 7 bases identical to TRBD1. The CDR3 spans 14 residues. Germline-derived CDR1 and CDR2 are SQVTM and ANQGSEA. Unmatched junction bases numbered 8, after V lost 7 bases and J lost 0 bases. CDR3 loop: CSADTGAANYGYTF. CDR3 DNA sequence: TGCAGCGCCGACACAGGGGCAGCTAACTATGGCTACACCTTC.

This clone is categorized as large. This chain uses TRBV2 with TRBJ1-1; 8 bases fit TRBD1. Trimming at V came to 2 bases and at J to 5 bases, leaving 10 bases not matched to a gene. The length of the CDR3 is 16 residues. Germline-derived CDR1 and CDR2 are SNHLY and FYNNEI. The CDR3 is CASSESVSRGHTEAFF. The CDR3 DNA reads TGTGCCAGCAGTGAATCAGTTAGCAGGGGGCATACTGAAGCTTTCTTT. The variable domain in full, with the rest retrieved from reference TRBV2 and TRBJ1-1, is EPEVTQTPSHQVTQMGQEVILRCVPISNHLYFYWYRQILGQKVEFLVSFYNNEISEKSEIFDDQFSVERPDGSNFTLKIRSTKLEDSAMYFCASSESVSRGHTEAFFGQGTRLTVV.

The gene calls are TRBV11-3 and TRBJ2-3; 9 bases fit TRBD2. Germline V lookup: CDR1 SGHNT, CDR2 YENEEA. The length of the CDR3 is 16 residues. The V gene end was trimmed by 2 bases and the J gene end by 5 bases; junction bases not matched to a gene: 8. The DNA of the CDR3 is TGTGCCAGCAGCTTAATTAGCGGGGGCCCCCAAGATACGCAGTATTTT. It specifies CASSLISGGPQDTQYF.

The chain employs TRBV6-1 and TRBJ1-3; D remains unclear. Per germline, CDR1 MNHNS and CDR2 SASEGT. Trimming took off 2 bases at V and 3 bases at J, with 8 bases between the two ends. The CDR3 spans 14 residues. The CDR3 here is CASSEPTVGNTIYF. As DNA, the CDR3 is TGTGCCAGCAGTGAACCTACTGTTGGAAACACCATATATTTT.

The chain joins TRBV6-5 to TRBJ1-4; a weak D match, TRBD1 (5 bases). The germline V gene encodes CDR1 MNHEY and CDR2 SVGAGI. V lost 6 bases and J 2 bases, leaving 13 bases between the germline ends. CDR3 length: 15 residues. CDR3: CASSLRGVTNEKLFF. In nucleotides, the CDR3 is TGTGCCAGCAGCCTCCGGGGGGTGACTAATGAAAAACTGTTTTTT.

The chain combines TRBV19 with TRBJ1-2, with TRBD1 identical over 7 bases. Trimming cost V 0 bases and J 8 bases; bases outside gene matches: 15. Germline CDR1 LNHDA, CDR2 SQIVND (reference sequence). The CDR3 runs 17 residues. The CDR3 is CASSIDLVSGGSSGYTF. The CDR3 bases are TGTGCCAGTAGTATAGATCTGGTGTCAGGGGGGTCCTCCGGCTACACCTTC.

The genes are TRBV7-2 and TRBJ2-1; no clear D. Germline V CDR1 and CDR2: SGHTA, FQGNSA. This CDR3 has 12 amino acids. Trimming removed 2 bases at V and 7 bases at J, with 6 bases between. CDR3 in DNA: TGTGCCAGCAGCTTATTCGGGAATGAGCAGTTCTTC. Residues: CASSLFGNEQFF.

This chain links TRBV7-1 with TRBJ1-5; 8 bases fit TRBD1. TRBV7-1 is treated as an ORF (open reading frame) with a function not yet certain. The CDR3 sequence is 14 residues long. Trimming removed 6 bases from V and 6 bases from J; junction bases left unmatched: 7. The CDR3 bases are TGTGCCAGCAGACCACAGGGGGTGGCTCAGCCCCAGCATTTT. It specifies CASRPQGVAQPQHF.

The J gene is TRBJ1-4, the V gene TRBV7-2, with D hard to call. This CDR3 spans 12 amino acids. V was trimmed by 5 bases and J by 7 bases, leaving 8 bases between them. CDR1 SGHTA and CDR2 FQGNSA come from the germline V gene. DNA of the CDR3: TGTGCCAGCAGCATCCCCGGTGAAAAACTGTTTTTT. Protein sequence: CASSIPGEKLFF.

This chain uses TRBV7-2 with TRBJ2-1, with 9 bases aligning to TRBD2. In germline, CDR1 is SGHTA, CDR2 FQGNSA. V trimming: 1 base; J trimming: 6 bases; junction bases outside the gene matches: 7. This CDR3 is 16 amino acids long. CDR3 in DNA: TGTGCCAGCAGCTTAGAAAGTTTAGCGGGAGTCAATGAGCAGTTCTTC. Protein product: CASSLESLAGVNEQFF.

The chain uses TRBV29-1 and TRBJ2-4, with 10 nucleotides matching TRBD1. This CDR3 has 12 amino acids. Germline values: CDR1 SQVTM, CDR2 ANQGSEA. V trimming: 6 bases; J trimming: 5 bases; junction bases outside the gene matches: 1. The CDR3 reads CSVGTGENIQYF. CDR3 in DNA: TGCAGCGTAGGGACAGGGGAAAACATTCAGTACTTC.

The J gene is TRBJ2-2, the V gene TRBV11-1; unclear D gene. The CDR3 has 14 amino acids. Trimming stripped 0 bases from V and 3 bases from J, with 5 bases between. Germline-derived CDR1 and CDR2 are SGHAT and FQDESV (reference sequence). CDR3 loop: CASSLASDTGELFF. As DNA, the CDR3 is TGTGCCAGCAGCTTAGCGTCCGACACCGGGGAGCTGTTTTTT.

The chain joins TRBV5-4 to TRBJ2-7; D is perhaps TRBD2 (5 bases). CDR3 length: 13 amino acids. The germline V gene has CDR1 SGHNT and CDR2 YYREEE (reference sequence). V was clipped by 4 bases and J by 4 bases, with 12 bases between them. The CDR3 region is CASSRTGNYEQYF. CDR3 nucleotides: TGTGCCAGCAGCAGGACGGGAAATTACGAGCAGTACTTC.

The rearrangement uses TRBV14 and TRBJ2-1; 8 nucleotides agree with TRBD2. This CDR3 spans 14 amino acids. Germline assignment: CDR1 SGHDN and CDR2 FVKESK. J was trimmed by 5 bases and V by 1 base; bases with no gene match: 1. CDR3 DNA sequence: TGTGCCAGCAGCCAAGCGGGGGGGGACAATGAGCAGTTCTTC. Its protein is CASSQAGGDNEQFF.

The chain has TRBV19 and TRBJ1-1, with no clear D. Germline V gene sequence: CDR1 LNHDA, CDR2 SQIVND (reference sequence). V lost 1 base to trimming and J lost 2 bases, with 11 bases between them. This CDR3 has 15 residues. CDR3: CASSIVGRQNTEAFF. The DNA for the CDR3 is TGTGCCAGTAGTATAGTCGGCAGGCAAAACACTGAAGCTTTCTTT.

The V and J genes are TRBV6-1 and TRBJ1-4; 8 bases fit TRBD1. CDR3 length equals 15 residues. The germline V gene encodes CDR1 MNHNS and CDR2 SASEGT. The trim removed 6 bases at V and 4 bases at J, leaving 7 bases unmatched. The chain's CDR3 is CASSHGQGLNEKLFF. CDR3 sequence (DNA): TGTGCCAGCAGCCACGGACAGGGTCTTAATGAAAAACTGTTTTTT.

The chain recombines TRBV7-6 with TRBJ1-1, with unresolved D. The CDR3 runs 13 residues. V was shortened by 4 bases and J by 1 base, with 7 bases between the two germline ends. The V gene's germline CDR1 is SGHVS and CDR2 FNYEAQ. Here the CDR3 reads CASSSPENTEAFF. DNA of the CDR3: TGTGCCAGCAGCTCACCAGAGAACACTGAAGCTTTCTTT. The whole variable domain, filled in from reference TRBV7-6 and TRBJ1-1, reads GAGVSQSPRYKVTKRGQDVALRCDPISGHVSLYWYRQALGQGPEFLTYFNYEAQQDKSGLPNDRFSAERPEGSISTLTIQRTEQRDSAMYRCASSSPENTEAFFGQGTRLTVV.

The chain's CDR3 is CAWKEAGRNQPQHF. CDR3 bases: TGTGCCTGGAAGGAAGCAGGGCGAAATCAGCCCCAGCATTTT. The V gene is TRBV30, the J gene TRBJ1-5; D might be TRBD1 (5 bases). This CDR3 has 14 residues. The germline V gene has CDR1 GTSNPN and CDR2 SVGIG (reference sequence). V was trimmed by 4 bases and J by 4 bases, leaving 14 bases between them.